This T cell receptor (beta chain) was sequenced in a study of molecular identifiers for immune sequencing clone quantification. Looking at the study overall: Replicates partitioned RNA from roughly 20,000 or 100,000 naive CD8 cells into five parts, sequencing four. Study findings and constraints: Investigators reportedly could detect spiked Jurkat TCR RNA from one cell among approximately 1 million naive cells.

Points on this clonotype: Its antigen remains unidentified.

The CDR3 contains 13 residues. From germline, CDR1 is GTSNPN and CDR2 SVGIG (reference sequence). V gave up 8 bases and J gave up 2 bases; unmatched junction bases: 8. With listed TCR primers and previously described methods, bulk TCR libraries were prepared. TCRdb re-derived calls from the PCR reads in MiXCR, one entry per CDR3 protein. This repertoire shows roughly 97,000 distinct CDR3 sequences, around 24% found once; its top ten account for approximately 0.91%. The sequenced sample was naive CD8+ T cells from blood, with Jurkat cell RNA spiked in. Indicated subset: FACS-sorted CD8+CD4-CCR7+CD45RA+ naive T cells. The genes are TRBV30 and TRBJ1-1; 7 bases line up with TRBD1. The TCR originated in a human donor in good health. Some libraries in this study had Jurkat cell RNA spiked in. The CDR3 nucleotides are TGTGCCGGAGGGGACAGAATTAACACTGAAGCTTTCTTT. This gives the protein CAGGDRINTEAFF.